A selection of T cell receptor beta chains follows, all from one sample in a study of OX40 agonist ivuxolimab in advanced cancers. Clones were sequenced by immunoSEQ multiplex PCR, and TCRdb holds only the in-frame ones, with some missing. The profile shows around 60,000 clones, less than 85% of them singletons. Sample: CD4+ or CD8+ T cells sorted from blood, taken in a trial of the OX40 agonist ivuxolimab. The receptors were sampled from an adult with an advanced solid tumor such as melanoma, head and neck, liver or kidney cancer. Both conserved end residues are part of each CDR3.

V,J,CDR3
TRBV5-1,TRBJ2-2,CASSPGAGEAGELFF
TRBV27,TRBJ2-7,CASSLTLDRVGDYEQYF
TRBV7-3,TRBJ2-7,CASSLADRGMPTDEQYF
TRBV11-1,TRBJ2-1,CASTRFGGGVEQFF
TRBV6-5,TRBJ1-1,CASSGGNTEAFF
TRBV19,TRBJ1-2,CASRQVSYGYTF
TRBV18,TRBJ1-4,CASSPPVSAGREKLFF
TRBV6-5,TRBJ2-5,CASSYGTQETQYF
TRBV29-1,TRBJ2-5,CSATGGIVQETQYF
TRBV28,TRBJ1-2,CASSLRTAYGYTF
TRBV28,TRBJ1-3,CASRRNSGNTIYF
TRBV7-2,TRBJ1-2,CASSPGTAVWYTF
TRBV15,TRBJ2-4,CATSSGQFLAKNIQYF
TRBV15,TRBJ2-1,CATSRVLEANEQFF
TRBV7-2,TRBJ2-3,CASSGGYRAGKDTQYF
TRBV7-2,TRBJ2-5,CASSGQGRETQYF
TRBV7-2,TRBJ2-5,CASSFSGGGETQYF
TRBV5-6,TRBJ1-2,CASRNQGYGYTF
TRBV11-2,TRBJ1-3,CASSSQMQGSGNTIYF
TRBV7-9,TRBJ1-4,CASSLGDRSATNEKLFF
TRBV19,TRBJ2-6,CASSIVPSSGANVLTF
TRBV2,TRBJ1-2,CASSQLQGYTF
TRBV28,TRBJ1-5,CASSGTDSNQPQHF
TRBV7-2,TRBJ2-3,CASSLRGVRTDTQYF
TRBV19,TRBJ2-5,CASSIRSGTSGSWQETQYF
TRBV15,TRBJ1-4,CATSRDPQQTNEKLFF
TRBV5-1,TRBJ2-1,CASSLAGRVVTDEQFF
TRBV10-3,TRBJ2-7,CAIRHPTYEQYF
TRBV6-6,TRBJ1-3,CASSYLSGNTIYF
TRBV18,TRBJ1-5,CASSAGTGGSNQPQHF
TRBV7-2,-,CASSLVFGGREQYF
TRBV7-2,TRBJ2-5,CASSLAAQGVIETQYF
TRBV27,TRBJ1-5,CASSFQGASQPQHF